This is a list of T cell receptor beta chains from one sample in a study of T cell responses to AZD1222 COVID-19 vaccine. TCRdb's table, derived via immunoSEQ multiplex PCR, lists solely in-frame clones and lacks some. This sample has some 110,000 clones; 80% to 90% occur once, and the top ten carry approximately 3.3%. The input for sequencing was peripheral blood, taken on day 0 of AZD1222 vaccination. These receptors all stem from an adult in good health. The CDR3 runs from the conserved cysteine through the conserved F or W. The D gene is left open where the match is weak. Not all rows give a size; the values are once, few, many and, for expanded clones, a class.

V: TRBV9
D: TRBD1
length: 14
size: -
J: TRBJ1-2
DNA: TGTGCCAGCAGCGTAGGGGGACAGAGAAGTGGCTACACCTTC
CDR3: CASSVGGQRSGYTF

V: TRBV7-9
D: TRBD2
length: 15
size: -
J: TRBJ2-2
DNA: TGTGCCAGCAGCGGGAGGGGAGTCGGTACCGGGGAGCTGTTTTTT
CDR3: CASSGRGVGTGELFF

V: TRBV19
D: TRBD1
length: 16
size: -
J: TRBJ2-2
DNA: TGTGCCAGTAGTATAGGGCAGGGGGTCATTGCCGGGGAGCTGTTTTTT
CDR3: CASSIGQGVIAGELFF

V: TRBV29-1
D: -
length: 11
size: -
J: TRBJ1-1
DNA: TGCAGCGTCGTTACGAACACTGAAGCTTTCTTT
CDR3: CSVVTNTEAFF

V: TRBV4-3
D: -
length: 14
size: -
J: TRBJ1-1
DNA: TGCGCCAGCAGCCAAGATAGGGGAAACACTGAAGCTTTCTTT
CDR3: CASSQDRGNTEAFF

V: TRBV28
D: -
length: 13
size: once
J: TRBJ1-1
DNA: TGTGCCAGCAGTTTATATCAGGTTCCTGAAGCTTTCTTT
CDR3: CASSLYQVPEAFF

V: TRBV5-8
D: TRBD2
length: 15
size: -
J: TRBJ2-1
DNA: TGTGCCAGCAGCTTGGGCACTAGCGGTGACAATGAGCAGTTCTTC
CDR3: CASSLGTSGDNEQFF

V: TRBV28
D: TRBD2
length: 16
size: -
J: TRBJ2-3
DNA: TGTGCCAGCAGTTTATGGCTAGCGGAGACACCAGATACGCAGTATTTT
CDR3: CASSLWLAETPDTQYF

V: TRBV4-2
D: -
length: 16
size: -
J: TRBJ2-2
DNA: TGTGCCAGCAGCCAAGATCTGACTAGTTCGGCCGGGGAGCTGTTTTTT
CDR3: CASSQDLTSSAGELFF

V: TRBV5-1
D: TRBD1
length: 14
size: -
J: TRBJ2-7
DNA: TGCGCCAGCAGCCCCGGGACAGGACTTTACGAGCAGTACTTC
CDR3: CASSPGTGLYEQYF

V: TRBV27
D: TRBD1
length: 14
size: -
J: TRBJ1-2
DNA: TGTGCCAGCAGTTTATCAGGGACAGGTTATGGCTACACCTTC
CDR3: CASSLSGTGYGYTF

V: TRBV28
D: -
length: 14
size: -
J: TRBJ1-6
DNA: TGTGCCAGCAGTTTACCAGGGAACAATTCACCCCTCCACTTT
CDR3: CASSLPGNNSPLHF

V: TRBV10-3
D: TRBD1
length: 15
size: few
J: TRBJ1-1
DNA: TGTGCCATCAGTGAGGACAGGGCACCGAACACTGAAGCTTTCTTT
CDR3: CAISEDRAPNTEAFF

V: TRBV4-2
D: -
length: 16
size: -
J: TRBJ1-2
DNA: TGTGCCAGCAGCCACCTCCAGGGAGCCGACCGGTATGGCTACACCTTC
CDR3: CASSHLQGADRYGYTF

V: TRBV6-2/TRBV6-3
D: -
length: 15
size: -
J: TRBJ1-5
DNA: TGTGCCAGCAGTTACACGTCGGGGGGCAATCAGCCCCAGCATTTT
CDR3: CASSYTSGGNQPQHF

V: TRBV2
D: -
length: 15
size: -
J: TRBJ1-5
DNA: TGTGCCAGCAGTGCATTAGGACGGGACAATCAGCCCCAGCATTTT
CDR3: CASSALGRDNQPQHF

V: TRBV25-1
D: TRBD1
length: 16
size: -
J: TRBJ2-1
DNA: TGTGCCAGCAGTGGGGGGACAGGTCGTCCCCTGAATGAGCAGTTCTTC
CDR3: CASSGGTGRPLNEQFF

V: TRBV5-8
D: -
length: 13
size: once
J: TRBJ1-2
DNA: TGTGCCAGCAGCTTGGACAGGTCCTATGGCTACACCTTC
CDR3: CASSLDRSYGYTF

V: TRBV13
D: -
length: 13
size: once
J: TRBJ2-2
DNA: TGTGCCAGCAGCTTAGGACTCACCGGGGAGCTGTTTTTT
CDR3: CASSLGLTGELFF

V: TRBV28
D: -
length: 13
size: -
J: TRBJ2-7
DNA: TGTGCCCTCGGGCGAGCAGGGGCCTACGAGCAGTACTTC
CDR3: CALGRAGAYEQYF

V: TRBV7-9
D: TRBD1
length: 17
size: -
J: TRBJ1-2
DNA: TGTGCCAGCAGCTTAGCGCTGGGACAGACAGATAACTATGGCTACACCTTC
CDR3: CASSLALGQTDNYGYTF

V: TRBV5-4
D: TRBD1
length: 15
size: once
J: TRBJ2-1
DNA: TGTGCCAGCAGCATCGACAGGGTCTCCTACAATGAGCAGTTCTTC
CDR3: CASSIDRVSYNEQFF

V: TRBV25-1
D: TRBD2
length: 15
size: -
J: TRBJ2-1
DNA: TGTGCCAGCAGTCCCCTAGCGGGAGGGCCAGGGGAGCAGTTCTTC
CDR3: CASSPLAGGPGEQFF

V: TRBV6-2/TRBV6-3
D: -
length: 15
size: -
J: TRBJ1-5
DNA: TGTGCCAGCACCCCGGGAGGGGTTAGCAATCAGCCCCAGCATTTT
CDR3: CASTPGGVSNQPQHF

V: TRBV11-2
D: -
length: 15
size: -
J: TRBJ2-3
DNA: TGTGCCAGCAGCTTACGACCGATTACGGCAGATACGCAGTATTTT
CDR3: CASSLRPITADTQYF